This T cell receptor (beta chain) was sequenced during a study of memory CD4+ T cells and cytomegalovirus serostatus. Profiling relied on immunoSEQ multiplex PCR, and the TCRdb table lists in-frame clones only, not all of them. The sample lists tens of thousands of clones; 70% to 80% were seen once. Single viable CD3+CD4+CD8-CD45RO+ cells were sorted as the memory CD4+ T cells. Germline V gene data show CDR1 as SGHTA and CDR2 as FQGNSA. The V and J ends lost 5 bases and 3 bases respectively, with 11 bases between them. This CDR3 has 13 amino acids. The sample comprised memory CD4+ T cells from blood. This TCR was sampled from an adult in good health and CMV-seronegative. J is TRBJ2-7 and V is TRBV7-2; D unclear. This CDR3 is CASSPGPNYEQYF. In nucleotides, the CDR3 is TGTGCCAGCAGCCCCGGGCCCAACTACGAGCAGTACTTC. Looking up the rest from reference TRBV7-2 and TRBJ2-7 gives the full variable domain: GAGVSQSPSNKVTEKGKDVELRCDPISGHTALYWYRQSLGQGLEFLIYFQGNSAPDKSGLPSDRFSAERTGGSVSTLTIQRTQQEDSAVYLCASSPGPNYEQYFGPGTRLTVT.